This T cell receptor beta chain comes out of a study of CD8+CD57+ T cells in acquired aplastic anemia. On this clonotype itself: Sequence at one end of the junction differs from germline and may be a read error.

For CDR3 and TCR beta VDJ profiling, genomic DNA was the template used. TCRdb re-called the reads with MiXCR, one entry per CDR3 protein. The sample holds 150,000 to 180,000 distinct CDR3 sequences; roughly 49% are singletons and the top ten take approximately 12%. Patients chosen for sequencing had shown CD8+CD57+ cell expansion by flow cytometry. Germline CDR1 is SGHDT and CDR2 is YYEEEE. CDR3 length equals 13 residues. Sequenced sample: sorted CD4+, CD8+, or CD8+CD57+ T cells (not recorded which) from PBMCs. The receptor comes from a human donor with aplastic anemia. The chain carries TRBV5-6 and TRBJ1-2; D call uncertain. This chain's CDR3 is CASSFEFNFGYTF. CDR3 coding DNA: TGTGCCAGCAGCTTTGAGTTCAACTTTGGCTACACCTTC.